This T cell receptor (beta chain) was obtained from a study of blood T cells in healthy people across ages. Background on the study: Per two T cells, about one barcoded beta molecule was captured through template switching.

This clonotype was detected a few times. Its antigen is undetermined. A second PCR of roughly 7 to 11 cycles used a sample-barcoded 5' primer and a J-beta primer mix. Every sample returned 2.5 million or more CDR3-containing paired-end reads. MiXCR, applied by TCRdb to the 5' RACE reads, yields one record per CDR3 protein. The table shows 700,000 to 900,000 distinct CDR3 sequences, with roughly 25% occurring only once. Notes on the study in general: The fall in TCR beta diversity per million T cells was roughly linear with age.

V dropped 3 bases and J dropped 9 bases, with 9 bases sitting between them. Per the germline V gene, CDR1 is DFQATT and CDR2 is SNEGSKA (reference sequence). There are 11 residues in the CDR3. The sample was also reused in another study, on T cells of mothers and their children. From that report: Thymic selection molds TCR recombination products alike in related and unrelated pairs.

Sequences were obtained from blood. This rearrangement joins TRBV20-1 to TRBJ2-1; weak D call: TRBD2 (5 bases). The receptor comes from a boy younger than 18 in good health. The CDR3 loop reads CSASRGSEQFF. The CDR3 DNA sequence: TGCAGTGCTAGTAGAGGGAGTGAGCAGTTCTTC.